The table lists the clone carrying this T cell receptor (beta chain) with a few counts. The antigen remains unidentified. These data come from a study of identical twins. Study outcomes and limitations: Some out-of-frame alpha sequences were shared by twins, and these showed excess low generation probability. A lower insertion count was a feature of abundant cord blood beta clonotypes, with no such feature in memory repertoires. Where beta out-of-frame sequences were concerned, excess twin sharing was weaker.

TCRdb ran MiXCR on the 5' RACE reads and lists one entry per CDR3 protein. Of a few hundred thousand distinct CDR3 sequences in the sample, roughly an eighth were seen once. In addition, the sample was reused for a study of yellow fever vaccine responses in identical twins.

Sequenced: memory (CD45RO+) T cells sorted from blood. The TCR originated in a woman aged 18-29 years in good health.

The CDR3 region is CASELAGGLSTDTQYF. The DNA of the CDR3 is TGCGCCAGCGAACTAGCGGGGGGGTTAAGCACAGATACGCAGTATTTT. The V and J genes are TRBV5-1 and TRBJ2-3; 13 positions agree with TRBD2. The trim removed 7 bases at V and 0 bases at J, leaving 5 bases unmatched. This CDR3 has 16 residues. Germline values: CDR1 SGHRS, CDR2 YFSETQ.